These 20 T cell receptor beta chains came from one sample sequenced in a study of T-cell memory formation after mild COVID-19. TCRdb used MiXCR to reprocess the 5' RACE reads, holding one entry per CDR3 protein. The table lists about 560,000 distinct CDR3 sequences, around 17% of them singletons, with more than 10% in the top ten. Sequences were obtained from PBMCs or a T cell subset sorted from them (not recorded which). Receptors originate from an adult woman who had mild COVID-19 (a few samples of this study predate the infection). Cell type and time point are not known.

This rearrangement joins TRBV11-3 to TRBJ2-1, with D uncertain. The CDR3 contains 13 residues. Germline lookup yields CDR1 SGHNT and CDR2 YENEEA. Trimming removed 5 bases at V and 7 bases at J, with 12 bases between. The CDR3 DNA is TGTGCCAGCAGCCCTTTCTTGGGGAATGAGCAGTTCTTC. Amino acid sequence: CASSPFLGNEQFF.

The genes are TRBV29-1 and TRBJ1-2; D not resolved. V was trimmed by 0 bases and J by 2 bases, leaving 10 bases between them. The length of the CDR3 is 14 residues. Germline CDR1 is SQVTM and CDR2 is ANQGSEA. CDR3 in amino acids: CSVEDRNPNYGYTF. CDR3 in DNA: TGCAGCGTTGAAGATCGGAATCCAAACTATGGCTACACCTTC.

This clonotype has a handful of counts. The V call is TRBV11-2, the J call TRBJ2-1, with D unresolved. Trimming removed 0 bases at V and 7 bases at J, with 7 bases between. Germline loops: CDR1 SGHAT, CDR2 FQNNGV. This CDR3 spans 13 amino acids. CDR3 amino acids: CASSLDHLNEQFF. Here the CDR3 DNA reads TGTGCCAGCAGCTTAGACCACTTGAATGAGCAGTTCTTC.

The table lists this clonotype with a few counts. The rearrangement joins TRBV5-6 to TRBJ2-3; a possible D gene is TRBD1 (6 bases). Deletions cut 4 bases from V and 2 bases from J, with 17 bases between. Germline V gene data show CDR1 as SGHDT and CDR2 as YYEEEE. This CDR3 has 16 amino acids. The CDR3 is CASSPHPGQDTDTQYF. CDR3 bases: TGTGCCAGCAGCCCCCACCCGGGACAAGACACAGATACGCAGTATTTT.

The V call is TRBV19, the J call TRBJ1-5; 9 bases line up with TRBD1. CDR1 is LNHDA, CDR2 SQIVND, per germline (reference sequence). The CDR3 has 15 amino acids. The V segment lost 6 bases and the J segment 3 bases; nucleotides outside the gene matches: 6. CDR3 DNA sequence: TGTGCCAGTAGCCCCCGGACAGGGGTCAATCAGCCCCAGCATTTT. Its protein is CASSPRTGVNQPQHF.

This clonotype was seen repeatedly, ten times or more. This chain links TRBV9 with TRBJ2-1; 8 nucleotides match TRBD2. Germline V gene lookup returns CDR1 SGDLS and CDR2 YYNGEE. Trimming at V came to 0 bases and at J to 4 bases, leaving 3 bases not matched to a gene. This CDR3 is built from 15 residues. The CDR3 loop is CASSVEAGEYNEQFF. The CDR3 nucleotides are TGTGCCAGCAGCGTAGAAGCGGGAGAGTACAATGAGCAGTTCTTC.

The table lists this clonotype with a few counts. The rearrangement uses TRBV30 and TRBJ1-3; tentative D call: TRBD1 (5 bases). Trimming removed 4 bases from V and 3 bases from J, with 13 bases in between. Germline V CDR1 and CDR2: GTSNPN, SVGIG (reference sequence). The CDR3 runs 14 residues. CDR3 sequence: CAWTPSGFGNTIYF. For the CDR3, the DNA is TGTGCCTGGACCCCGTCAGGGTTTGGAAACACCATATATTTT.

The table lists this clonotype with a few counts. The chain couples TRBV12-3 or TRBV12-4 to TRBJ1-2; D gene ambiguous. V lost 2 bases to trimming and J lost 1 base, with 8 bases between them. The CDR3 covers 14 residues. CDR3 DNA sequence: TGTGCCAGCAGTTTAATCTCGATTAACTATGGCTACACCTTC. Amino acid sequence: CASSLISINYGYTF.

This clonotype came up a few times. The rearrangement joins TRBV24-1 to TRBJ1-2; 7 nucleotides agree with TRBD1. CDR1 is KGHDR and CDR2 is SFDVKD in the germline V gene. The CDR3 loop spans 17 amino acids. V lost 3 bases and J lost 2; bases outside the gene matches: 11. The CDR3 sequence: CATSDRGGGEKNYGYTF. CDR3 sequence (DNA): TGTGCCACCAGTGATCGGGGAGGGGGCGAGAAGAACTATGGCTACACCTTC.

This clonotype was counted a few times. The chain uses TRBV25-1 and TRBJ2-3, with 8 bases aligning to TRBD2. The germline gives CDR1 MGHDK, CDR2 SYGVNS. The ends lost 6 bases at V and 6 bases at J; junction bases unmatched: 11. The CDR3 covers 15 residues. CDR3: CASSLTSGAYDTQYF. The CDR3 nucleotides are TGTGCCAGCAGCCTTACTAGCGGTGCTTATGATACGCAGTATTTT. The whole variable domain, filled in from reference TRBV25-1 and TRBJ2-3, reads EADIYQTPRYLVIGTGKKITLECSQTMGHDKMYWYQQDPGMELHLIHYSYGVNSTEKGDLSSESTVSRIRTEHFPLTLESARPSHTSQYLCASSLTSGAYDTQYFGPGTRLTVL.

This clonotype has a handful of counts. The J gene is TRBJ2-4, the V gene TRBV30; D unclear. CDR3 length: 14 amino acids. Trimming pared 1 base from V and 3 bases from J, leaving 10 bases between. Per germline, CDR1 GTSNPN and CDR2 SVGIG (reference sequence). Here the CDR3 reads CAWSGLTVKNIQYF. The CDR3 nucleotides are TGTGCCTGGAGTGGGCTAACGGTCAAAAACATTCAGTACTTC.

The chain employs TRBV13 and TRBJ2-2, with TRBD2 as a possible D gene (6 bases). Per the germline V gene, CDR1 is PRHDT and CDR2 is FYEKMQ (reference sequence). The V and J ends lost 5 bases and 5 bases respectively, with 18 bases between them. CDR3 size: 16 residues. The CDR3 is CASSPGGGTLTGELFF. The CDR3 DNA follows: TGTGCCAGCAGCCCCGGTGGAGGGACCCTTACCGGGGAGCTGTTTTTT.

The rearrangement links TRBV5-1 to TRBJ1-3; maybe TRBD1 (5 bases). In germline, CDR1 is SGHRS, CDR2 YFSETQ. This CDR3 has 15 amino acids. The V end was cut by 6 bases, the J end by 0 bases, with 13 bases between. The CDR3 is CASKGDSSSGNTIYF. CDR3 coding DNA: TGCGCCAGCAAAGGAGACAGCAGCTCTGGAAACACCATATATTTT.

On this clonotype itself: The junction and the germline gene differ at one end; a read error may be behind it. The rearrangement links TRBV4-1 to TRBJ1-1; D not resolved. Germline CDR1 and CDR2: MGHRA and YSYEKL. The CDR3 has 14 amino acids. CDR3 in amino acids: CASSQELANAEAFF. CDR3 nucleotides: TGCGCCAGCAGCCAAGAATTAGCGAACGCTGAAGCTTTCTTT.

V gene TRBV19 combines with J gene TRBJ1-3; TRBD1 matches 11 bases. Germline loops: CDR1 LNHDA, CDR2 SQIVND (reference sequence). Losses at the gene ends were 5 bases for V and 7 bases for J; bases not matched to a gene: 1. The CDR3 is made up of 13 amino acids. The CDR3 sequence is CASSRDRGNTIYF. The CDR3, as DNA: TGTGCCAGTAGTCGGGACAGGGGGAACACCATATATTTT.

This chain connects TRBV6-2 or TRBV6-3 to TRBJ2-2, with 9 bases that match TRBD2. The CDR3 spans 16 residues. Germline V CDR1 and CDR2: MNHEY, SVGEGT. Germline trimming cut 5 bases from V and 5 bases from J; bases unmatched to any gene: 9. The chain's CDR3 is CASSPIAGVWTGELFF. The CDR3 DNA reads TGTGCCAGCAGTCCGATAGCGGGGGTCTGGACCGGGGAGCTGTTTTTT.

This clonotype showed up just a few times. V gene TRBV7-3 combines with J gene TRBJ1-1, with 8 bases that match TRBD1. This CDR3 region has 15 residues. V dropped 2 bases and J dropped 5; count of bases not matched to a gene: 7. Germline CDR1 reads SGHTA; CDR2 reads FQGTGA. CDR3 coding DNA: TGTGCCAGCAGCTTAGGTGGACAGGGAGCGACTGAAGCTTTCTTT. It specifies CASSLGGQGATEAFF.

The table lists this clonotype with a few counts. CDR3 residues: CASSLAGRGYEQYF. In DNA form, the CDR3 reads TGTGCCAGCAGCTTGGCCGGTCGGGGATACGAGCAGTACTTC. This sequence joins TRBV5-5 and TRBJ2-7; D possibly corresponds to TRBD2 (5 bases). Germline values: CDR1 SGHKS, CDR2 YYEKEE (reference sequence). Between the trimmed V and J ends, which lost 0 bases and 4 bases, there was a span of 11 bases. This CDR3 contains 14 residues.

This clonotype was seen a handful of times. The chain combines TRBV12-3 or TRBV12-4 with TRBJ2-1; TRBD2 matches 7 bases. J lost 7 bases, V lost 2 bases, and 8 bases had no gene match. The CDR3 is made up of 15 amino acids. The CDR3 loop reads CASSLWRGSKNEQFF. The CDR3 DNA reads TGTGCCAGCAGTTTATGGCGGGGGTCTAAAAATGAGCAGTTCTTC.

In its sample, this clonotype was seen a few times. This sequence joins TRBV7-3 and TRBJ1-1; D is ambiguous. This CDR3 region has 14 residues. V lost 3 bases and J 0 bases, leaving 8 bases between the germline ends. Germline loops: CDR1 SGHTA, CDR2 FQGTGA. For the CDR3, the DNA is TGTGCCAGCAGCTTCTTTGTGTTGAACACTGAAGCTTTCTTT. Translating gives CASSFFVLNTEAFF.